Listed here are 6 T cell receptor beta chains from one sample, sequenced in a study of shared clonotypes between healthy human individuals. CD8 cells classed as naive were CD45RO-negative and positively selected for CCR7, excluding terminally differentiated effector memory CD45RA+ cells. Measured with immunoSEQ multiplex PCR; TCRdb has only the in-frame clones, and not every one. The table has 1.5 million to 2.5 million clones, approximately 95% seen once. The sequenced sample consisted of naive CD8+ T cells sorted from blood. The receptors shown here come from a young man in good health.

The V gene is TRBV11-3, the J gene TRBJ2-1; D unresolved. V shed 1 base and J shed 8 bases, with 12 bases lying between them. Germline lookup yields CDR1 SGHNT and CDR2 YENEEA. The CDR3 consists of 14 residues. CDR3 in DNA: TGTGCCAGCAGCTTAGGCGGAATGGGCGATGAGCAGTTCTTC. Protein product: CASSLGGMGDEQFF. Combining the CDR3 with reference TRBV11-3 and TRBJ2-1 gives the whole variable domain EAGVVQSPRYKIIEKKQPVAFWCNPISGHNTLYWYLQNLGQGPELLIRYENEEAVDDSQLPKDRFSAERLKGVDSTLKIQPAELGDSAVYLCASSLGGMGDEQFFGPGTRLTVL.

This clone was counted a single time. The chain joins TRBV5-1 to TRBJ2-3; D remains unclear. Per germline, CDR1 SGHRS and CDR2 YFSETQ. Trimming removed 1 base from V and 5 bases from J, with 14 bases in between. This CDR3 contains 15 residues. CDR3 in amino acids: CASSLLKTSEDTQYF. In DNA, the CDR3 is TGCGCCAGCAGCTTGCTAAAGACCTCGGAAGATACGCAGTATTTT.

CDR3 protein: CASSLRQQYEQYF. As DNA, the CDR3 is TGTGCCAGCAGTTTACGGCAGCAATACGAGCAGTACTTC. The J gene is TRBJ2-7, the V gene TRBV27; no clear D gene. The CDR3 sequence is 13 residues long. Germline loops: CDR1 MNHEY, CDR2 SMNVEV (reference sequence). Trimming pared 2 bases from V and 4 bases from J, leaving 9 bases between.

V is TRBV11-2 and J is TRBJ1-1; 7 nucleotides match TRBD1. This CDR3 has 13 amino acids. The trim removed 7 bases at V and 3 bases at J, leaving 5 bases unmatched. Germline CDR1 and CDR2: SGHAT and FQNNGV. Written as DNA, the CDR3 is TGTGCCAGCATGATAGACAGGGACACTGAAGCTTTCTTT. Translating gives CASMIDRDTEAFF.

This chain connects TRBV5-1 to TRBJ2-2; D gene uncertain. The V gene's germline CDR1 is SGHRS and CDR2 YFSETQ. The length of the CDR3 is 15 residues. The germline V and J ends were trimmed by 4 bases and 6 bases, with 16 bases remaining between them. The CDR3 sequence is CASSNPSSFPGELFF. In DNA, the CDR3 is TGCGCCAGCAGCAACCCAAGTAGTTTCCCCGGGGAGCTGTTTTTT.

This chain uses TRBV6-6 with TRBJ1-3, with D perhaps matching TRBD1 (6 bases). The CDR3 is made up of 14 amino acids. From germline, CDR1 is MNHNY and CDR2 SVGAGI (reference sequence). Trimming cost V 6 bases and J 3 bases, with 12 bases left between them. In nucleotides, the CDR3 is TGTGCCAGCAGCCTAGACAGGAATGGAAACACCATATATTTT. Its translation is CASSLDRNGNTIYF.